The clone carrying this T cell receptor (beta chain) has a count of ten or more. Patients were aged 18 to 65, had disease duration under 2 months, and had newly diagnosed hyperthyroidism. Germline CDR1 reads MGHRA; CDR2 reads YSYEKL. V shed 5 bases, J shed 3 bases, and the junction held 8 bases outside the gene matches. The CDR3 is made up of 15 amino acids. The TCR beta CDR3 regions underwent amplification using RNA transcripts as the source. With the HTBI primer set, the TCR CDR3 went through a first round of RT-PCR. TCRdb re-derived calls from the multiplex PCR reads in MiXCR, one entry per CDR3 protein. The sample lists 500,000 to 750,000 distinct CDR3 sequences, roughly 50% seen once, with around 7.7% in the top ten. The sample comes from a study of T cells in Graves' hyperthyroidism and ophthalmopathy.

The chain is built from TRBV4-1 and TRBJ2-5, with 8 bases matching TRBD1. The TCR was taken from a woman between 18 and 29 years old with Graves' hyperthyroidism. Source material: peripheral blood or thyroid tissue (not recorded which). The CDR3 reads CASSSRTGREETQYF. CDR3 nucleotide sequence: TGCGCCAGCAGCTCCCGGACAGGGCGGGAAGAGACCCAGTACTTC.